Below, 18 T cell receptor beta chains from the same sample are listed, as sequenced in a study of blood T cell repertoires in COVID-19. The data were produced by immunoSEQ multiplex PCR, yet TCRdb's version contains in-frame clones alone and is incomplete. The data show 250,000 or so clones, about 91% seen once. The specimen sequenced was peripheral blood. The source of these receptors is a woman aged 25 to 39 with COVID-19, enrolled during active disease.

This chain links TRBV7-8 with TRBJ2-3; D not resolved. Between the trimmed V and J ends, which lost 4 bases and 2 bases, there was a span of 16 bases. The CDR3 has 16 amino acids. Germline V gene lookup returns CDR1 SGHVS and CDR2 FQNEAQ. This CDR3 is CASSSGVSDSTDTQYF. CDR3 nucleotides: TGTGCCAGCAGCTCCGGCGTAAGCGACTCCACAGATACGCAGTATTTT.

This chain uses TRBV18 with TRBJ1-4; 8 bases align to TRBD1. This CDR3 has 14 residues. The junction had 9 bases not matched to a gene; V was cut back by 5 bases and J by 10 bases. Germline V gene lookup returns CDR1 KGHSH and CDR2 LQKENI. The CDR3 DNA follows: TGTGCCAGCTCATCCGGACAGGGTAGCGGAAAACTGTTTTTT. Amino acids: CASSSGQGSGKLFF. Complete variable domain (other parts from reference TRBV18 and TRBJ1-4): NAGVMQNPRHLVRRRGQEARLRCSPMKGHSHVYWYRQLPEEGLKFMVYLQKENIIDESGMPKERFSAEFPKEGPSILRIQQVVRGDSAAYFCASSSGQGSGKLFFGSGTQLSVL.

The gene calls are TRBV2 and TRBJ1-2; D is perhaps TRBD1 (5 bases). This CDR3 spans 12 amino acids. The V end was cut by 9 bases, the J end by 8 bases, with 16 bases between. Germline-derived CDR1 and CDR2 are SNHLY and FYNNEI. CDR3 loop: CASQGPSEGYTF. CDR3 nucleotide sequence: TGTGCCAGTCAGGGCCCGAGTGAGGGCTACACCTTC.

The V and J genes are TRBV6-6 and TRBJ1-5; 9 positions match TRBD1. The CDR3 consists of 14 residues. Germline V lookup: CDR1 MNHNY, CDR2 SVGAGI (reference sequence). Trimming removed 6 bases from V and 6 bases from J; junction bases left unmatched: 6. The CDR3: CASSTGGLSQPQHF. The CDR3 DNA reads TGTGCCAGCAGCACAGGGGGCTTGAGTCAGCCCCAGCATTTT.

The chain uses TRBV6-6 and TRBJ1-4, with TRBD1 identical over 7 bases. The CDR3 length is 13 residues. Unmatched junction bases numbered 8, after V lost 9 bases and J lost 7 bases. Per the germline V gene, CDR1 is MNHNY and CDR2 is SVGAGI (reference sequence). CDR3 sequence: CASTRGASEKLFF. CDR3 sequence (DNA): TGTGCCAGTACCAGGGGGGCTTCTGAAAAACTGTTTTTT.

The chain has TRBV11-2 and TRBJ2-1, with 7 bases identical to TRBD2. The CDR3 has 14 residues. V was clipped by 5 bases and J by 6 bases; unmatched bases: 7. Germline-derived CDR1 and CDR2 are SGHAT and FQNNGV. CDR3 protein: CASSHWEGGNEQFF. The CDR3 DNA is TGTGCCAGCAGCCACTGGGAGGGAGGCAATGAGCAGTTCTTC.

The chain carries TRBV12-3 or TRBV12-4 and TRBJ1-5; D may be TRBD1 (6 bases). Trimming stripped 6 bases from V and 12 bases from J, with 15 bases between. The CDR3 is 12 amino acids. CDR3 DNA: TGTGCCAGCAGCCTGGGGGCCAGGAGCCAGCATTTT. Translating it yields CASSLGARSQHF.

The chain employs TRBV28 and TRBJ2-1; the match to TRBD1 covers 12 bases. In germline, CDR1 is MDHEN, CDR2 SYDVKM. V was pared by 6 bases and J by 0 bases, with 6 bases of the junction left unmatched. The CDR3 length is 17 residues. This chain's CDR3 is CASSGTGGRSSYNEQFF. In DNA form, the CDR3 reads TGTGCCAGCAGCGGGACAGGGGGCCGGAGCTCCTACAATGAGCAGTTCTTC. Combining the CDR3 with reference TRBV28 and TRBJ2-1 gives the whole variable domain DVKVTQSSRYLVKRTGEKVFLECVQDMDHENMFWYRQDPGLGLRLIYFSYDVKMKEKGDIPEGYSVSREKKERFSLILESASTNQTSMYLCASSGTGGRSSYNEQFFGPGTRLTVL.

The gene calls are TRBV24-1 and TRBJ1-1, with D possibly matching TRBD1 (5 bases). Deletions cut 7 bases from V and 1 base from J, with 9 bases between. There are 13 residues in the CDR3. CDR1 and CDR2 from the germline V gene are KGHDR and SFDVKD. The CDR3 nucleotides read TGTGCCACCAGGTTGACAGAGAACACTGAAGCTTTCTTT. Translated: CATRLTENTEAFF.

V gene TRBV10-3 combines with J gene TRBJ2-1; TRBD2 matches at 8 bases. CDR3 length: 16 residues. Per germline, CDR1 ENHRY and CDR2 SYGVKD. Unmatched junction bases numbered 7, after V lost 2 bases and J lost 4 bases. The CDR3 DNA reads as TGTGCCATCAGTGAGACGGGGGGGAGAGGGTACAATGAGCAGTTCTTC. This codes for CAISETGGRGYNEQFF.

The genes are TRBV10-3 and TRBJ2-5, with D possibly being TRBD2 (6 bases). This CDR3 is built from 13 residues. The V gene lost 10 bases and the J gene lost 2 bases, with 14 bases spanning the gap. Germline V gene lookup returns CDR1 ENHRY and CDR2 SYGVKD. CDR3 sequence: CATTTGEQETQYF. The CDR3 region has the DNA TGTGCCACCACAACGGGGGAACAAGAGACCCAGTACTTC.

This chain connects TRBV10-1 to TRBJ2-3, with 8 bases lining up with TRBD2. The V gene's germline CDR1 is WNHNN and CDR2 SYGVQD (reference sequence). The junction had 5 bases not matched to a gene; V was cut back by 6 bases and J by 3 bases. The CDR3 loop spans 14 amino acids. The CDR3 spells CASRASGRTDTQYF. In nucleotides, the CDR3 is TGCGCCAGCAGGGCCAGCGGGAGAACAGATACGCAGTATTTT.

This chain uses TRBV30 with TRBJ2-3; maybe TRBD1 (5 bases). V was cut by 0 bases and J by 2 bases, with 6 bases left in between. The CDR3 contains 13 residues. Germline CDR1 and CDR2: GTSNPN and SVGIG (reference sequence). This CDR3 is CAWSVGDTDTQYF. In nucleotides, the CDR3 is TGTGCCTGGAGTGTAGGGGACACAGATACGCAGTATTTT.

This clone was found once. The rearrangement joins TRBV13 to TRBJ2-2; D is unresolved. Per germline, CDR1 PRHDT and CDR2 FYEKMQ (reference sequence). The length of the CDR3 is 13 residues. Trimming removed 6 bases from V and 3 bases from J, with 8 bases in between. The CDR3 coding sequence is TGTGCCAGCAGGCTACAGTACACCGGGGAGCTGTTTTTT. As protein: CASRLQYTGELFF.

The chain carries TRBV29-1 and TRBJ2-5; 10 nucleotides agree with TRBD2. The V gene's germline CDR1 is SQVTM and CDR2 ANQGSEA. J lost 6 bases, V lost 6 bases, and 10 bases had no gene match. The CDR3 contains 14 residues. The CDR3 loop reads CSVRTSGALKTQYF. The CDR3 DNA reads TGCAGCGTCAGAACTAGCGGGGCTTTGAAGACCCAGTACTTC.

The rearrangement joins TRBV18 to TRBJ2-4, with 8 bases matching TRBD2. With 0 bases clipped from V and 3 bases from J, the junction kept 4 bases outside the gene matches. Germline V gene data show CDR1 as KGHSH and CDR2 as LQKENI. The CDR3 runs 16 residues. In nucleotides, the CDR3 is TGTGCCAGCTCACCACCGGGACTAGTCGGCAAAAACATTCAGTACTTC. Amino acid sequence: CASSPPGLVGKNIQYF.

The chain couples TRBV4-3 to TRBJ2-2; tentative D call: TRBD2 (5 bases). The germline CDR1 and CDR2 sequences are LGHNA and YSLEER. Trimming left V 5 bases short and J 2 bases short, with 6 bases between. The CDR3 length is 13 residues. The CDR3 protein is CASSGRNTGELFF. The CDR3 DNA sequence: TGCGCCAGCAGCGGGAGAAACACCGGGGAGCTGTTTTTT.

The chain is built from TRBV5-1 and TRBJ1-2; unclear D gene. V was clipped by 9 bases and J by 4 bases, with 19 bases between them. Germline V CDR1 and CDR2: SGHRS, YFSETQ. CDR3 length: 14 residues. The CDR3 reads CATRGSPTSYGYTF. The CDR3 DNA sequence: TGCGCCACGCGAGGGAGCCCCACCTCCTATGGCTACACCTTC.